One sample yielded the 29 T cell receptor beta chains listed below, sequenced in a study of sequential checkpoint blockade in melanoma. Treatment denoted: randomized to nivolumab then ipilimumab (arm A) or the reverse (arm B). Generated by immunoSEQ multiplex PCR, the TCRdb table keeps only in-frame clones and is missing some. The sample lists around 18,000 clones, 55% to 75% seen once, with 15% to 20% in the top ten. The material sequenced was CD8+ T cells sorted from blood (inferred from file names), taken from a patient given nivolumab and ipilimumab in sequence. These receptors were obtained from a human donor with melanoma.

This clone has only a few counts. V gene TRBV13 combines with J gene TRBJ2-7, with 8 bases that match TRBD2. V shed 3 bases, J shed 6 bases, and the junction held 10 bases outside the gene matches. The length of the CDR3 is 15 residues. Germline CDR1 reads PRHDT; CDR2 reads FYEKMQ (reference sequence). The CDR3 sequence is CASSLGSGSGGEQYF. The CDR3, as DNA: TGTGCCAGCAGCTTGGGCAGCGGGAGTGGGGGCGAGCAGTACTTC.

This chain connects TRBV27 to TRBJ2-7; 11 positions agree with TRBD1. The CDR3 length is 15 residues. The germline CDR1 and CDR2 sequences are MNHEY and SMNVEV (reference sequence). With 4 bases clipped from V and 1 base from J, the junction kept 3 bases outside the gene matches. CDR3: CASSSGQGASYEQYF. The CDR3 DNA follows: TGTGCCAGCAGTTCCGGACAGGGGGCTTCCTACGAGCAGTACTTC.

The chain recombines TRBV2 with TRBJ1-3, with TRBD1 identical over 9 bases. The length of the CDR3 is 15 residues. The germline V gene has CDR1 SNHLY and CDR2 FYNNEI. Germline trimming cut 7 bases from V and 0 bases from J; bases unmatched to any gene: 4. DNA for the CDR3: TGTGCCAGCAACCCGGACAGGGGCTCTGGAAACACCATATATTTT. It yields the protein CASNPDRGSGNTIYF.

The chain uses TRBV11-2 and TRBJ1-1, with 9 bases matching TRBD1. V lost 5 bases to trimming and J lost 4 bases; unmatched junction nucleotides: 2. CDR3 length: 13 amino acids. From germline, CDR1 is SGHAT and CDR2 FQNNGV. This chain's CDR3 is CASSPTGGTEAFF. The DNA of the CDR3 is TGTGCCAGCAGCCCGACAGGGGGCACTGAAGCTTTCTTT.

J is TRBJ2-1 and V is TRBV28; 10 positions agree with TRBD2. This CDR3 is built from 15 residues. Germline-derived CDR1 and CDR2 are MDHEN and SYDVKM. V lost 4 bases and J lost 5; bases outside the gene matches: 5. Here the CDR3 reads CASSWLAGANNEQFF. The CDR3 coding sequence is TGTGCCAGCAGTTGGCTAGCGGGGGCCAACAATGAGCAGTTCTTC.

The chain joins TRBV6-5 to TRBJ2-5; 8 bases fit TRBD2. Looked up from germline, CDR1 is MNHEY and CDR2 is SVGAGI. The CDR3 covers 15 residues. With V trimmed by 3 bases and J by 4 bases, 7 bases remained unmatched. This CDR3 is CASSYGAGGLETQYF. For the CDR3, the DNA is TGTGCCAGCAGTTATGGTGCGGGGGGCTTAGAGACCCAGTACTTC.

The J gene is TRBJ2-5, the V gene TRBV28; 10 bases agree with TRBD1. V shed 7 bases, J shed 4 bases, and the junction held 9 bases outside the gene matches. The CDR3 has 15 amino acids. The germline V gene has CDR1 MDHEN and CDR2 SYDVKM. The CDR3 here is CASTTVRDRGETQYF. The CDR3 region has the DNA TGTGCCAGCACCACCGTCCGGGACAGGGGAGAGACCCAGTACTTC.

The V call is TRBV19, the J call TRBJ1-2; a possible D gene is TRBD1 (6 bases). Trimming left V 5 bases short and J 8 bases short, with 18 bases between. CDR1 is LNHDA and CDR2 is SQIVND in the germline V gene (reference sequence). The length of the CDR3 is 14 residues. The CDR3 nucleotides read TGTGCCAGTAGTGCGGAGACAGGAGTGGCGGGCTACACCTTC. It codes for CASSAETGVAGYTF.

The chain is built from TRBV19 and TRBJ1-1; TRBD1 matches at 8 bases. CDR3 size: 15 residues. The V gene end was trimmed by 1 base and the J gene end by 3 bases; junction bases not matched to a gene: 4. The V gene's germline CDR1 is LNHDA and CDR2 SQIVND (reference sequence). For the CDR3, the DNA is TGTGCCAGTAGTATAGCCCGGACAGGGTACACTGAAGCTTTCTTT. It translates to CASSIARTGYTEAFF. The variable domain in full, completed from reference TRBV19 and TRBJ1-1, reads DGGITQSPKYLFRKEGQNVTLSCEQNLNHDAMYWYRQDPGQGLRLIYYSQIVNDFQKGDIAEGYSVSREKKESFPLTVTSAQKNPTAFYLCASSIARTGYTEAFFGQGTRLTVV.

This sequence joins TRBV5-1 and TRBJ2-7, with D perhaps TRBD2 (6 bases). Germline loops: CDR1 SGHRS, CDR2 YFSETQ. CDR3 length: 11 amino acids. Deletions cut 6 bases from V and 7 bases from J, with 11 bases between. The CDR3 spells CASIFGGEQYF. The CDR3 DNA reads TGCGCCAGCATATTTGGGGGGGAGCAGTACTTC.

CDR3 bases: TGTGCCAGCAGCTTGGTGCGAGGTGGCTACACCTTC. This gives the protein CASSLVRGGYTF. V is TRBV5-6 and J is TRBJ1-2; D is undetermined. Looked up from germline, CDR1 is SGHDT and CDR2 is YYEEEE. With 0 bases removed from V and 7 bases from J, the gap between germline ends came to 7 bases. The CDR3 has 12 amino acids.

V gene TRBV28 combines with J gene TRBJ1-5; the D is unclear. CDR1 is MDHEN, CDR2 SYDVKM, per germline. This CDR3 is built from 14 residues. V dropped 4 bases and J dropped 5 bases, with 12 bases sitting between them. CDR3 nucleotide sequence: TGTGCCAGCAGTTCTAGAGCCGGTTATCAGCCCCAGCATTTT. It specifies CASSSRAGYQPQHF.

V usage is TRBV4-1 and J usage is TRBJ2-7; possibly TRBD1 for D (5 bases). Germline CDR1 and CDR2: MGHRA and YSYEKL. This CDR3 is built from 13 residues. V was trimmed by 0 bases and J by 3 bases, leaving 6 bases between them. The CDR3 here is CASSQDRDYEQYF. The CDR3 nucleotides read TGCGCCAGCAGCCAAGACAGGGACTACGAGCAGTACTTC.

CDR3 DNA sequence: TGCGCCAGCAGTGAGCCTAACAGTTATGAAGCTTTCTTT. This gives the protein CASSEPNSYEAFF. The chain employs TRBV10-1 and TRBJ1-1; D is uncertain. The CDR3 contains 13 residues. The ends were cut back, 2 bases at V and 7 bases at J, with 11 bases in the middle. Germline V gene sequence: CDR1 WNHNN, CDR2 SYGVQD (reference sequence).

This clone came up a few times. This chain uses TRBV4-1 with TRBJ1-2; D is ambiguous. V lost 0 bases, J lost 3 bases, and 11 bases lay in between. Germline V gene data show CDR1 as MGHRA and CDR2 as YSYEKL. The CDR3 is 15 amino acids. In nucleotides, the CDR3 is TGCGCCAGCAGCCAAGAGGGGAGGAACTACTATGGCTACACCTTC. Translating gives CASSQEGRNYYGYTF.

J is TRBJ2-1 and V is TRBV9; D unclear. Germline CDR1 reads SGDLS; CDR2 reads YYNGEE. The ends were cut back, 0 bases at V and 4 bases at J, with 8 bases in the middle. This CDR3 is built from 14 residues. Here the CDR3 reads CASSVVQIYNEQFF. CDR3 DNA: TGTGCCAGCAGCGTAGTACAGATTTACAATGAGCAGTTCTTC.

This clone has more than one count but fewer than ten. The junction departs from the called germline gene at one end, perhaps through a read error. The chain combines TRBV5-4 with TRBJ1-2; 12 bases map to TRBD1. The CDR3 covers 17 residues. In germline, CDR1 is SGHNT, CDR2 YYREEE (reference sequence). CDR3: CASSQDLGTGGAGGYTF. The CDR3, as DNA: TGCGCCAGCAGCCAAGATCTGGGGACAGGGGGCGCGGGGGGCTACACCTTC.

V and J are TRBV5-5 and TRBJ1-6; TRBD1 matches at 7 bases. V lost 4 bases, J lost 3 bases, and 10 bases stayed unmatched. Germline CDR1 SGHKS, CDR2 YYEKEE (reference sequence). The CDR3 is 17 residues long. The CDR3 coding sequence is TGTGCCAGCAGCAGAGACAGGGAGGTGTTCTATAATTCACCCCTCCACTTT. It is translated as CASSRDREVFYNSPLHF.

This chain joins TRBV5-6 and TRBJ2-7, with 12 bases aligning to TRBD1. The J segment lost 6 bases and the V segment lost 0 bases, leaving 4 bases of the junction unmatched. Germline lookup yields CDR1 SGHDT and CDR2 YYEEEE. CDR3 length: 15 amino acids. The CDR3 bases are TGTGCCAGCAGCTTGGCGGGACAGGGGGCTCTCGAGCAGTACTTC. Translated, it gives CASSLAGQGALEQYF.

V and J are TRBV7-9 and TRBJ2-7, with 7 bases identical to TRBD1. The CDR3 sequence is 18 residues long. J gave up 7 bases and V 2 bases, and 20 bases lay outside the gene matches. CDR1 is SEHNR and CDR2 is FQNEAQ in the germline V gene (reference sequence). CDR3 bases: TGTGCCAGCAGCTTACCGACCGACGCGGACAGGCCCCTTTGGGAGCAGTACTTC. It encodes CASSLPTDADRPLWEQYF.

This chain links TRBV6-1 with TRBJ1-4; possible D gene TRBD1, 6 bases. Germline assignment: CDR1 MNHNS and CDR2 SASEGT. The CDR3 covers 15 residues. Trimming removed 0 bases at V and 5 bases at J, with 10 bases between. In DNA, the CDR3 is TGTGCCAGCAGTGAAGCAGCAGGGGAGAATGAAAAACTGTTTTTT. This gives the protein CASSEAAGENEKLFF.

The chain employs TRBV5-1 and TRBJ1-2; D not resolved. The length of the CDR3 is 15 residues. Trimming took 4 bases from V and 2 from J, leaving 15 bases between them. CDR1 and CDR2 from the germline V gene are SGHRS and YFSETQ. The CDR3 DNA follows: TGCGCCAGCAGCAGCTCAGGAGGACCCAACTATGGCTACACCTTC. This gives the protein CASSSSGGPNYGYTF.

The rearrangement uses TRBV27 and TRBJ1-1, with 12 bases fitting TRBD1. CDR3 length: 15 amino acids. The germline CDR1 and CDR2 sequences are MNHEY and SMNVEV (reference sequence). J was trimmed by 5 bases and V by 5 bases; bases with no gene match: 6. CDR3 in amino acids: CASSLGTGGRTEAFF. The DNA for the CDR3 is TGTGCCAGCAGTCTCGGGACAGGGGGCAGGACTGAAGCTTTCTTT.

The CDR3 is CASSFAGSYNEQFF. The CDR3 DNA follows: TGTGCCAGCAGCTTCGCGGGATCTTACAATGAGCAGTTCTTC. The chain links TRBV7-9 to TRBJ2-1; tentatively, D is TRBD2 (6 bases). V was shortened by 3 bases and J by 4 bases, with 10 bases between the two germline ends. The CDR3 has 14 amino acids. Germline loops: CDR1 SEHNR, CDR2 FQNEAQ (reference sequence).

The J gene is TRBJ1-3, the V gene TRBV7-9; 8 nucleotides match TRBD1. V shed 2 bases and J 6 bases; nucleotides not matched to a gene: 9. The CDR3 is 16 amino acids. CDR1 SEHNR and CDR2 FQNEAQ come from the germline V gene (reference sequence). This CDR3 reads CASSLRSGQDENTIYF. DNA for the CDR3: TGTGCCAGCAGCTTAAGGTCGGGACAGGATGAAAACACCATATATTTT. Full variable domain (rest looked up from reference TRBV7-9 and TRBJ1-3): DTGVSQNPRHKITKRGQNVTFRCDPISEHNRLYWYRQTLGQGPEFLTYFQNEAQLEKSRLLSDRFSAERPKGSFSTLEIQRTEQGDSAMYLCASSLRSGQDENTIYFGEGSWLTVV.

This chain joins TRBV7-9 and TRBJ2-1; D is ambiguous. The CDR3 covers 15 residues. Germline V gene data show CDR1 as SEHNR and CDR2 as FQNEAQ (reference sequence). The V and J ends lost 2 bases and 0 bases respectively, with 8 bases between them. The DNA for the CDR3 is TGTGCCAGCAGCTTAAACGGGTTCTCCTACAATGAGCAGTTCTTC. It encodes CASSLNGFSYNEQFF.

The chain uses TRBV27 and TRBJ2-7; TRBD1 aligns across 9 bases. Germline assignment: CDR1 MNHEY and CDR2 SMNVEV (reference sequence). CDR3 length equals 15 residues. The V and J ends lost 5 bases and 2 bases, in that order; junction bases with no gene match: 7. The CDR3 here is CASSPMDRGPYEQYF. CDR3 nucleotide sequence: TGTGCCAGCAGTCCAATGGACAGGGGCCCCTACGAGCAGTACTTC.

V usage is TRBV7-2 and J usage is TRBJ1-1; 7 positions match TRBD1. The length of the CDR3 is 15 residues. V trimming: 4 bases; J trimming: 0 bases; junction bases outside the gene matches: 5. Germline lookup yields CDR1 SGHTA and CDR2 FQGNSA. Here the CDR3 reads CASSSGTAMNTEAFF. CDR3 nucleotides: TGTGCCAGCAGCTCCGGGACAGCCATGAACACTGAAGCTTTCTTT.

In this sample, this clone is medium-sized. This chain connects TRBV7-9 to TRBJ1-5; weak D call: TRBD1 (5 bases). Trimming removed 5 bases from V and 7 bases from J, with 18 bases in between. This CDR3 is 15 amino acids long. The V gene's germline CDR1 is SEHNR and CDR2 FQNEAQ (reference sequence). The CDR3 DNA sequence: TGTGCCAGCAGCCCCCCTGGCCCTCAGGGACAGCCCCAGCATTTT. As protein: CASSPPGPQGQPQHF.